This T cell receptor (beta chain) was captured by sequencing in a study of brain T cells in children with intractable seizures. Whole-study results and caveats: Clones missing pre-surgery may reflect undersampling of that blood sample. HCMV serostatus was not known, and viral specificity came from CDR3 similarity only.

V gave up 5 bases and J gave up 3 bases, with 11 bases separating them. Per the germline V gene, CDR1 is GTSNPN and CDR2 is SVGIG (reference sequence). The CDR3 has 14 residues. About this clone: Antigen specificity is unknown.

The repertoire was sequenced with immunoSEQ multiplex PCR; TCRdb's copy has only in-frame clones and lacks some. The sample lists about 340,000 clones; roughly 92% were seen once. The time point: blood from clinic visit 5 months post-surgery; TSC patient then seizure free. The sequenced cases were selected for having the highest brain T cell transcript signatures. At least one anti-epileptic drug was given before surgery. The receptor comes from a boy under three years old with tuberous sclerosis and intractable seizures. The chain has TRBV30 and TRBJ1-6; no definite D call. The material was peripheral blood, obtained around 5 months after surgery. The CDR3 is CAWVQARYNSPLHF. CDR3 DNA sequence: TGTGCCTGGGTCCAGGCCCGCTATAATTCACCCCTCCACTTT.